The rows below give T cell receptor beta chains drawn from one sample of a study of blood T cell repertoires in COVID-19. The table came from immunoSEQ multiplex PCR; TCRdb's copy has only in-frame clones and leaves some out. This repertoire shows 300,000 to 450,000 clones, approximately 92% found once; its top ten account for around 1%. Source material: PBMCs or T cells enriched from blood (not recorded which). Receptors were obtained from a man younger than 30 who had recovered from COVID-19. Each CDR3 is given with its conserved first and last residue. The order of the fields is J gene, D gene, clone size, V gene, CDR3 length, CDR3 protein, CDR3 DNA. A D gene is named only where the DNA matches it firmly. The size entry is marked missing in some rows and otherwise reads once, few, many or a size class.

TRBJ2-7 TRBD2 . TRBV11-2 15 CASSWVAGRTYEQYF TGTGCCAGCAGCTGGGTAGCGGGGAGGACCTACGAGCAGTACTTC
TRBJ2-2 TRBD2 . TRBV5-6 17 CASSLTRTSGSTGELFF TGTGCCAGCAGCTTGACCCGGACTAGCGGATCAACCGGGGAGCTGTTTTTT
TRBJ2-1 TRBD2 . TRBV27 19 CASSLIRLAGGRTSNEQFF TGTGCCAGCAGTTTAATTCGACTAGCGGGAGGTAGGACGTCCAATGAGCAGTTCTTC
TRBJ2-1 TRBD1 . TRBV11-3 16 CASSLVAGTGGNEQFF TGTGCCAGCAGCTTAGTGGCGGGGACAGGGGGCAATGAGCAGTTCTTC
TRBJ1-5 . . TRBV28 16 CATDSVRGVSNQPQHF TGTGCCACCGATTCCGTCAGGGGCGTCAGCAATCAGCCCCAGCATTTT
TRBJ1-2 . . TRBV7-9 15 CASSPRTEPNYGYTF TGTGCCAGCAGCCCGCGAACAGAACCTAACTATGGCTACACCTTC
TRBJ1-3 . . TRBV6-1 14 CASSETNIGNTIYF TGTGCCAGCAGTGAAACGAACATCGGAAACACCATATATTTT
TRBJ2-7 TRBD2 . TRBV28 16 CASSLTIASGAYEQYF TGTGCCAGCAGTTTAACTATCGCTAGCGGGGCCTACGAGCAGTACTTC
TRBJ1-2 . . TRBV7-9 13 CASSFRSVYGYTF TGTGCCAGCAGCTTCCGAAGCGTCTATGGCTACACCTTC
TRBJ1-2 . . TRBV25-1 15 CASSGTGHVNYGYTF TGTGCCAGCAGTGGAACGGGACACGTTAACTATGGCTACACCTTC
TRBJ2-1 . . TRBV11-2 15 CASSLELAPYNEQFF TGTGCCAGCAGCTTAGAGCTAGCCCCCTACAATGAGCAGTTCTTC
TRBJ2-2 TRBD1 . TRBV27 16 CASSLLRTGFTGELFF TGTGCCAGCAGTCTACTCCGGACAGGGTTTACCGGGGAGCTGTTTTTT
TRBJ1-6 . . TRBV6-5 12 CASSPGASPLHF TGTGCCAGCAGTCCAGGGGCTTCACCCCTCCACTTT
TRBJ1-2 TRBD1 . TRBV27 14 CASTHRQGMYGYTF TGTGCCAGCACCCACCGACAGGGGATGTATGGCTACACCTTC
TRBJ2-1 TRBD2 . TRBV28 16 CASTQFGTMGGNEQFF TGTGCCAGCACCCAATTCGGGACCATGGGGGGGAATGAGCAGTTCTTC
TRBJ2-7 . . TRBV29-1 15 CSVSGLRNEAYEQYF TGCAGCGTGTCGGGACTCCGGAACGAAGCCTACGAGCAGTACTTC
TRBJ1-3 TRBD1 once TRBV6-5 16 CASSYRTTGAGNTIYF TGTGCCAGCAGTTACCGGACGACAGGGGCTGGAAACACCATATATTTT
TRBJ1-2 . . TRBV7-2 13 CASSLQGSHGYTF TGTGCCAGCAGCTTACAGGGATCCCATGGCTACACCTTC